This is a list of T cell receptor beta chains from one sample in a study of T cells in Graves' hyperthyroidism and ophthalmopathy. TCRdb used MiXCR to reprocess the multiplex PCR reads, holding one entry per CDR3 protein. The repertoire holds about 840,000 distinct CDR3 sequences, with about two fifths as singletons. The sequenced sample consisted of blood. The receptor set was obtained from a man aged 18 to 30 with Graves' hyperthyroidism. The CDR3 runs from the conserved cysteine through the conserved F or W. D genes are given only for firm matches. Size is omitted from some rows. Given values are once, few, many or a class for expanded clones.

d_gene: -; v_gene: TRBV2; j_gene: TRBJ1-1; abundance: -; CDR3aa: CANRQYPNTEAFF; CDR3nt: TGTGCCAACCGACAGTACCCGAACACTGAAGCTTTCTTT
d_gene: -; v_gene: TRBV15; j_gene: TRBJ1-6; abundance: -; CDR3aa: CATSQDANSPLHF; CDR3nt: TGTGCCACCAGCCAAGATGCGAATTCACCCCTCCACTTT
d_gene: TRBD2; v_gene: TRBV11-2; j_gene: TRBJ2-7; abundance: -; CDR3aa: CAGSLGLALDEQYF; CDR3nt: TGTGCCGGCAGCCTGGGACTAGCTCTGGACGAGCAGTACTTC
d_gene: TRBD2; v_gene: TRBV7-9; j_gene: TRBJ2-5; abundance: -; CDR3aa: CASSRKRGRQETQYF; CDR3nt: TGTGCCAGCAGCCGCAAGCGGGGCCGACAAGAGACCCAGTACTTC
d_gene: TRBD1; v_gene: TRBV11-1; j_gene: TRBJ1-6; abundance: -; CDR3aa: CASSWDSRSPLHF; CDR3nt: TGTGCCAGCAGCTGGGACAGTCGTTCACCCCTCCACTTT
d_gene: -; v_gene: TRBV20-1; j_gene: TRBJ1-2; abundance: many; CDR3aa: CSASHLGGRNRF; CDR3nt: TGCAGTGCTAGCCATCTGGGGGGCAGAAACCGCTTC
d_gene: -; v_gene: TRBV10-3; j_gene: TRBJ1-5; abundance: many; CDR3aa: CAISGADNQPQHF; CDR3nt: TGTGCCATCAGTGGGGCGGACAATCAGCCCCAGCATTTT
d_gene: TRBD1; v_gene: TRBV20-1; j_gene: TRBJ1-4; abundance: -; CDR3aa: CSAREPGARGNEKLFF; CDR3nt: TGCAGTGCTAGAGAGCCGGGGGCCAGGGGGAATGAAAAACTGTTTTTT
d_gene: TRBD2; v_gene: TRBV7-8; j_gene: TRBJ2-7; abundance: -; CDR3aa: CASSQENGRASEQYF; CDR3nt: TGTGCCAGCAGCCAAGAGAACGGGAGGGCCTCCGAGCAGTACTTC
d_gene: -; v_gene: TRBV19; j_gene: TRBJ2-7; abundance: few; CDR3aa: CASSIGGLPSEQYF; CDR3nt: TGTGCCAGTAGTATAGGAGGGTTGCCTAGCGAGCAGTACTTC
d_gene: TRBD2; v_gene: TRBV19; j_gene: TRBJ2-5; abundance: -; CDR3aa: CASSASAGTSETQYF; CDR3nt: TGTGCCAGTAGTGCTTCTGCCGGGACTAGTGAGACCCAGTACTTC
d_gene: -; v_gene: TRBV7-2; j_gene: TRBJ1-6; abundance: -; CDR3aa: CASSSTEYNSPLHF; CDR3nt: TGTGCCAGCAGCTCGACAGAATATAATTCACCCCTCCACTTT
d_gene: -; v_gene: TRBV15; j_gene: TRBJ2-2; abundance: -; CDR3aa: CATSRGELFF; CDR3nt: TGTGCCACCAGCAGAGGGGAGCTGTTTTTT
d_gene: -; v_gene: TRBV4-1; j_gene: TRBJ2-7; abundance: -; CDR3aa: CASSQEGEWYEQYF; CDR3nt: TGCGCCAGCAGCCAAGAGGGGGAGTGGTACGAGCAGTACTTC
d_gene: -; v_gene: TRBV6-2/TRBV6-3; j_gene: TRBJ1-4; abundance: -; CDR3aa: CASSSNLRTRNEKLFF; CDR3nt: TGTGCCAGCAGTTCAAATCTTCGGACCAGGAATGAAAAACTGTTTTTT
d_gene: TRBD2; v_gene: TRBV9; j_gene: TRBJ2-5; abundance: -; CDR3aa: CASSANPRLAGGETQYF; CDR3nt: TGTGCCAGCAGCGCAAACCCACGACTAGCGGGGGGAGAGACCCAGTACTTC
d_gene: -; v_gene: TRBV5-1; j_gene: TRBJ1-6; abundance: many; CDR3aa: CASSLASRSPLHF; CDR3nt: TGCGCCAGCAGCTTGGCGAGCCGCTCACCCCTCCACTTT
d_gene: TRBD2; v_gene: TRBV5-1; j_gene: TRBJ2-7; abundance: few; CDR3aa: CASSNGLAGGSEQYF; CDR3nt: TGCGCCAGCAGCAACGGACTAGCGGGAGGATCCGAGCAGTACTTC
d_gene: -; v_gene: TRBV20-1; j_gene: TRBJ2-7; abundance: few; CDR3aa: CSAATAGDSYEQYF; CDR3nt: TGCAGTGCAGCGACGGCCGGGGATTCCTACGAGCAGTACTTC
d_gene: -; v_gene: TRBV7-2; j_gene: TRBJ2-7; abundance: few; CDR3aa: CASSFTPNPTYEQYF; CDR3nt: TGTGCCAGCAGCTTTACCCCGAACCCCACCTACGAGCAGTACTTC
d_gene: -; v_gene: TRBV19; j_gene: TRBJ1-1; abundance: many; CDR3aa: CASTAQGYNTEAFF; CDR3nt: TGTGCCAGTACGGCGCAGGGCTATAACACTGAAGCTTTCTTT
d_gene: -; v_gene: TRBV20-1; j_gene: TRBJ1-2; abundance: -; CDR3aa: CRELGRGYTF; CDR3nt: TGCAGGGAACTTGGCCGGGGCTACACCTTC
d_gene: -; v_gene: TRBV7-9; j_gene: TRBJ2-2; abundance: many; CDR3aa: CASSQAVSELFF; CDR3nt: TGTGCCAGCAGCCAAGCAGTCTCGGAGCTGTTTTTT
d_gene: -; v_gene: TRBV19; j_gene: TRBJ2-7; abundance: -; CDR3aa: CASSKGPETSYEQYF; CDR3nt: TGTGCCAGTAGTAAGGGACCGGAGACCTCCTACGAGCAGTACTTC
d_gene: TRBD2; v_gene: TRBV10-3; j_gene: TRBJ2-2; abundance: few; CDR3aa: CAISEGTSGRSNTGELFF; CDR3nt: TGTGCCATCAGTGAGGGGACTAGCGGGCGTTCTAACACCGGGGAGCTGTTTTTT
d_gene: TRBD2; v_gene: TRBV7-9; j_gene: TRBJ2-5; abundance: few; CDR3aa: CASSLAPTSGRLETQYF; CDR3nt: TGTGCCAGCAGCTTGGCCCCGACTAGCGGGAGGCTAGAGACCCAGTACTTC
d_gene: TRBD1; v_gene: TRBV19; j_gene: TRBJ2-2; abundance: few; CDR3aa: CASSPSQGGTGELFF; CDR3nt: TGTGCCAGTAGTCCCTCACAGGGGGGCACCGGGGAGCTGTTTTTT
d_gene: -; v_gene: TRBV19; j_gene: TRBJ1-1; abundance: many; CDR3aa: CASSIMGQTEAFF; CDR3nt: TGTGCCAGTAGTATTATGGGGCAAACTGAAGCTTTCTTT
d_gene: TRBD2; v_gene: TRBV20-1; j_gene: TRBJ2-7; abundance: few; CDR3aa: CSVTSGGSYEQYF; CDR3nt: TGCAGTGTGACTAGCGGGGGATCCTACGAGCAGTACTTC
d_gene: TRBD1; v_gene: TRBV7-9; j_gene: TRBJ1-1; abundance: -; CDR3aa: CASSPRGRHTEAFF; CDR3nt: TGTGCCAGCAGTCCAAGGGGGCGACACACTGAAGCTTTCTTT
d_gene: -; v_gene: TRBV14; j_gene: TRBJ2-2; abundance: -; CDR3aa: CASSPGPTSNTGELFF; CDR3nt: TGTGCCAGCAGCCCAGGACCGACCTCCAACACCGGGGAGCTGTTTTTT
d_gene: -; v_gene: TRBV7-9; j_gene: TRBJ2-5; abundance: -; CDR3aa: CASSLPQGRETQYF; CDR3nt: TGTGCCAGCAGCTTACCGCAGGGCAGGGAGACCCAGTACTTC
d_gene: -; v_gene: TRBV7-2; j_gene: TRBJ2-7; abundance: -; CDR3aa: CASSLQGGNLGEQYF; CDR3nt: TGTGCCAGCAGCCTCCAAGGGGGAAATTTGGGAGAGCAGTACTTC
d_gene: TRBD1; v_gene: TRBV19; j_gene: TRBJ1-5; abundance: many; CDR3aa: CASTLHDRVSSSPQHF; CDR3nt: TGTGCCAGTACCCTACATGACAGGGTATCTTCGTCGCCCCAGCATTTT
d_gene: -; v_gene: TRBV7-9; j_gene: TRBJ1-6; abundance: many; CDR3aa: CASSSMGNSPLHF; CDR3nt: TGTGCCAGCAGCTCCATGGGGAATTCACCCCTCCACTTT
d_gene: TRBD1; v_gene: TRBV7-9; j_gene: TRBJ1-1; abundance: -; CDR3aa: CASSSLDRDNTEAFF; CDR3nt: TGTGCCAGCAGCTCTCTTGACAGGGACAACACTGAAGCTTTCTTT
d_gene: -; v_gene: TRBV25-1; j_gene: TRBJ1-1; abundance: many; CDR3aa: CASPPDGEGEAFF; CDR3nt: TGTGCCAGCCCTCCGGACGGGGAGGGAGAAGCTTTCTTT
d_gene: -; v_gene: TRBV7-9; j_gene: TRBJ2-7; abundance: few; CDR3aa: CASTPAEPWRAEQYF; CDR3nt: TGTGCCAGCACCCCCGCGGAACCGTGGAGGGCCGAGCAGTACTTC
d_gene: -; v_gene: TRBV12-3/TRBV12-4; j_gene: TRBJ1-5; abundance: -; CDR3aa: CASSLAYQGRGQPQHF; CDR3nt: TGTGCCAGCAGTTTAGCCTACCAGGGAAGAGGTCAGCCCCAGCATTTT
d_gene: -; v_gene: TRBV10-3; j_gene: TRBJ2-7; abundance: -; CDR3aa: CAIRDLRNEQYF; CDR3nt: TGTGCCATCCGAGACTTGCGGAACGAGCAGTACTTC
d_gene: TRBD2; v_gene: TRBV9; j_gene: TRBJ2-5; abundance: -; CDR3aa: CASSARLTGGETQYF; CDR3nt: TGTGCCAGCAGCGCCCGACTAACGGGAGGGGAGACCCAGTACTTC
d_gene: -; v_gene: TRBV9; j_gene: TRBJ2-2; abundance: many; CDR3aa: CASSVEAAGTGELFF; CDR3nt: TGTGCCAGCAGCGTAGAAGCGGCCGGCACCGGGGAGCTGTTTTTT
d_gene: -; v_gene: TRBV10-3; j_gene: TRBJ1-6; abundance: many; CDR3aa: CAISGRPDNSPLHF; CDR3nt: TGTGCCATCAGTGGGCGGCCGGACAATTCACCCCTCCACTTT
d_gene: -; v_gene: TRBV2; j_gene: TRBJ1-6; abundance: few; CDR3aa: CASSLFGVWENSPLHF; CDR3nt: TGTGCCAGCAGTCTCTTCGGGGTTTGGGAGAATTCACCCCTCCACTTT
d_gene: -; v_gene: TRBV7-6; j_gene: TRBJ1-4; abundance: few; CDR3aa: CASSLGYSNEKLFF; CDR3nt: TGTGCCAGCAGCTTAGGATATTCTAATGAAAAACTGTTTTTT
d_gene: TRBD1; v_gene: TRBV19; j_gene: TRBJ1-1; abundance: few; CDR3aa: CASKSGDREDTEAFF; CDR3nt: TGTGCCAGTAAAAGTGGTGACAGGGAGGACACTGAAGCTTTCTTT
d_gene: -; v_gene: TRBV15; j_gene: TRBJ1-1; abundance: few; CDR3aa: CATSRGIGVTEAFF; CDR3nt: TGTGCCACCAGCAGAGGAATAGGAGTTACTGAAGCTTTCTTT
d_gene: -; v_gene: TRBV7-9; j_gene: TRBJ1-2; abundance: many; CDR3aa: CASSPLVRISYTF; CDR3nt: TGTGCCAGCAGCCCCTTAGTAAGGATTAGCTACACCTTC
d_gene: TRBD2; v_gene: TRBV12-3/TRBV12-4; j_gene: TRBJ2-7; abundance: -; CDR3aa: CASSLAGVGLASEQYF; CDR3nt: TGTGCCAGCAGTTTAGCGGGAGTCGGACTAGCAAGCGAGCAGTACTTC
d_gene: TRBD2; v_gene: TRBV29-1; j_gene: TRBJ2-5; abundance: many; CDR3aa: CSVEFPSGRFGETQYF; CDR3nt: TGCAGCGTTGAGTTCCCTAGCGGGAGATTCGGAGAGACCCAGTACTTC
d_gene: -; v_gene: TRBV7-2; j_gene: TRBJ1-4; abundance: -; CDR3aa: CASSQEWFDSGREKLFF; CDR3nt: TGCGCCAGCAGCCAAGAGTGGTTTGACAGCGGGAGGGAAAAACTGTTTTTT
d_gene: TRBD2; v_gene: TRBV5-8; j_gene: TRBJ2-2; abundance: many; CDR3aa: CASSLPQREVGELFF; CDR3nt: TGTGCCAGCAGCTTGCCCCAGCGGGAGGTCGGGGAGCTGTTTTTT
d_gene: -; v_gene: TRBV12-3/TRBV12-4; j_gene: TRBJ2-7; abundance: many; CDR3aa: CASSPRPGEQYF; CDR3nt: TGTGCCAGCAGTCCCAGGCCGGGCGAGCAGTACTTC